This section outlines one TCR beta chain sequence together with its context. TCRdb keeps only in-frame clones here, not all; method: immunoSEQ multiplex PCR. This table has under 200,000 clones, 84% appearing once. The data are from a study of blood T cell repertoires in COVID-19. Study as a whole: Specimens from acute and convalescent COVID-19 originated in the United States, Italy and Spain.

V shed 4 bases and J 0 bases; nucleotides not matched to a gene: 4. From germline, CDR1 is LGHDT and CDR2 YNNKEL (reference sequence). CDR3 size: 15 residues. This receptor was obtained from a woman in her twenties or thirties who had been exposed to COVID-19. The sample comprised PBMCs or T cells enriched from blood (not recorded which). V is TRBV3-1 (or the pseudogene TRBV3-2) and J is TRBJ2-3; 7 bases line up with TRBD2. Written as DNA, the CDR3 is TGTGCCAGCAGCCCCGGCGGGGGTAGCACAGATACGCAGTATTTT. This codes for CASSPGGGSTDTQYF.